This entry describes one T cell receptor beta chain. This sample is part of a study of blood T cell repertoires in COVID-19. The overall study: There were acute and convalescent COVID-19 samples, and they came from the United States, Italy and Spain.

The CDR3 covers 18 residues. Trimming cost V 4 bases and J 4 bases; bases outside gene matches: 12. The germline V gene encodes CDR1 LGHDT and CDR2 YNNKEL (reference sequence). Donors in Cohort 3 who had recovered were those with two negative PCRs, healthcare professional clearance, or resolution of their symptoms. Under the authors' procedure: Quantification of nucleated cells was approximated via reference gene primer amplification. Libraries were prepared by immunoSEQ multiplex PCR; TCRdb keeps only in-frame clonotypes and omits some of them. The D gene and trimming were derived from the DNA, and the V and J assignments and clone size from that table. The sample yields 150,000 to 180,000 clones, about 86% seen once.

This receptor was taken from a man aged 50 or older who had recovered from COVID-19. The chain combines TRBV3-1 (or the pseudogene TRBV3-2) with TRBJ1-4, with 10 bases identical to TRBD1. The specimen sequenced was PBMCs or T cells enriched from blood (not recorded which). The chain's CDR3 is CASSPNGQGGGGNEKLFF. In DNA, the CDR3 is TGTGCCAGCAGCCCCAACGGACAGGGGGGAGGAGGTAATGAAAAACTGTTTTTT.